This TCR beta chain is drawn from a study of blood T cell repertoires in COVID-19. Study details: The cDNA or gDNA used as material had been derived from T cells, B-cell-depleted T cells, or PBMCs.

Deletions cut 0 bases from V and 7 bases from J, with 12 bases between. Germline V gene data show CDR1 as LGHDT and CDR2 as YNNKEL (reference sequence). CDR3 length: 14 amino acids. In the original analysis: Reference gene primers were amplified, and this amplification served to estimate nucleated cell counts. Libraries were prepared by immunoSEQ multiplex PCR; TCRdb keeps only in-frame clonotypes and omits some of them. V and J calls and clone size follow that table, whereas D and trimming were derived from the DNA. The sample has approximately 260,000 clones; around 86% are singletons. The V call is TRBV3-1 (or the pseudogene TRBV3-2), the J call TRBJ2-5; possibly TRBD1 for D (5 bases). The TCR was taken from a man aged 50 to 60 with acute or convalescent COVID-19. Source material: peripheral blood. The CDR3 reads CASSQDLRGGTQYF. Here the CDR3 DNA reads TGTGCCAGCAGCCAAGATCTTAGGGGTGGGACCCAGTACTTC.